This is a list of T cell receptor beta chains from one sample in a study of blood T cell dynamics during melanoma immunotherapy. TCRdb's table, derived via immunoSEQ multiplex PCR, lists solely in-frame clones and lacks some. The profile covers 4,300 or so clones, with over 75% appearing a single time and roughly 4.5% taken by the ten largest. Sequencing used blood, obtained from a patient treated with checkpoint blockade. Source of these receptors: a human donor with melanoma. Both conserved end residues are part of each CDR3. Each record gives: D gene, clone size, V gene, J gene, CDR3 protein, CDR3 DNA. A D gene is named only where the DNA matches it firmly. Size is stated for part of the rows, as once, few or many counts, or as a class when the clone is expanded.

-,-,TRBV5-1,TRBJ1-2,CASGGALNYGYTF,TGCGCCAGCGGGGGCGCCCTCAATTATGGCTACACCTTC
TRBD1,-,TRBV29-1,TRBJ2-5,CSVEDRDRGTQETQYF,TGCAGCGTTGAAGATCGGGACAGGGGTACCCAAGAGACCCAGTACTTC
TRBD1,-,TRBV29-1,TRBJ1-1,CSAQAPTGGAEAFF,TGCAGCGCCCAGGCCCCGACAGGGGGAGCCGAAGCTTTCTTT
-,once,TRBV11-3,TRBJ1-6,CASSYVRRSSYNSPLHF,TGTGCCAGCAGCTACGTGAGGAGGAGCTCCTATAATTCACCCCTCCACTTT
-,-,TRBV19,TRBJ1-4,CASSTREKLFF,TGTGCCAGTAGTACGCGAGAAAAACTGTTTTTT
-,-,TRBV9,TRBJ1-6,CASSVGRQGYSPLHF,TGTGCCAGCAGCGTGGGTCGGCAGGGGTATTCACCCCTCCACTTT
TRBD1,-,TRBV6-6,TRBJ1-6,CASNRTGRSPLHF,TGTGCCAGCAATAGGACAGGGCGTTCACCCCTCCACTTT
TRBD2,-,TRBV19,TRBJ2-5,CASSIGLAGAPGETQYF,TGTGCCAGTAGTATAGGGCTAGCGGGGGCCCCGGGAGAGACCCAGTACTTC
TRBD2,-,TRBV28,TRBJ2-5,CASSVITSGQETQYF,TGTGCCAGCAGTGTTATTACTAGCGGCCAAGAGACCCAGTACTTC
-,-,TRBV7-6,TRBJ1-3,CASSLTAGSGNTIYF,TGTGCCAGCAGCTTAACGGCAGGCTCTGGAAACACCATATATTTT
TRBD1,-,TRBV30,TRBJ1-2,CAWSQDRGRSGYGYTF,TGTGCCTGGAGTCAGGACAGGGGGCGGTCAGGCTATGGCTACACCTTC
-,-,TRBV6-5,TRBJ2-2,CASSYLGKDTGELFF,TGTGCCAGCAGTTACTTGGGAAAGGACACCGGGGAGCTGTTTTTT
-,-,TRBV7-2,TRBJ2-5,CASTQRTVSETQYF,TGTGCCAGCACCCAGCGGACGGTTTCAGAGACCCAGTACTTC
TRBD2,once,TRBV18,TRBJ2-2,CASSPPRLAGYMAGELFF,TGTGCCAGCTCACCACCCCGTTTAGCGGGGTACATGGCCGGGGAGCTGTTTTTT
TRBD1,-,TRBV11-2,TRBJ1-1,CASSPQVGGQGAFF,TGTGCCAGCAGCCCTCAAGTAGGGGGACAGGGAGCTTTCTTT
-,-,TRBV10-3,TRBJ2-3,CATATLRGSVTDTQYF,TGTGCCACTGCGACTTTACGAGGCTCAGTCACAGATACGCAGTATTTT
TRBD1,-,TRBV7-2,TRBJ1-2,CASSLEGTGGYYGYTF,TGTGCCAGCAGCTTAGAGGGGACAGGCGGCTACTATGGCTACACCTTC
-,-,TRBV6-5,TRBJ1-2,CASKGFNYGYTF,TGTGCCAGCAAGGGGTTCAACTATGGCTACACCTTC
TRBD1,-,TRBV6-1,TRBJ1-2,CASSDTTGTYGYTF,TGTGCCAGCAGTGACACGACAGGGACCTATGGCTACACCTTC
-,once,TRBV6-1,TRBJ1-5,CASSEWGGLDQPQHF,TGTGCCAGCAGTGAATGGGGGGGTTTGGATCAGCCCCAGCATTTT
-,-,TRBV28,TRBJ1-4,CASSLVPGGDEKLFF,TGTGCCAGCAGTTTGGTTCCCGGGGGTGACGAAAAACTGTTTTTT
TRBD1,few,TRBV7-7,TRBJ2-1,CASSLGGTTTGVDNEQFF,TGTGCCAGCAGCTTAGGGGGGACAACTACAGGGGTAGACAATGAGCAGTTCTTC
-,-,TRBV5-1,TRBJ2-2,CASSGTGEPGELFF,TGCGCCAGCAGCGGGACGGGGGAGCCCGGGGAGCTGTTTTTT
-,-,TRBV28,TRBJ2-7,CASSLSSYEQYF,TGTGCCAGCAGTTTATCTAGCTACGAGCAGTACTTC
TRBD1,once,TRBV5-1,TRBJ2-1,CASSPAGGLENEQFF,TGCGCCAGCAGCCCTGCAGGGGGCCTGGAAAATGAGCAGTTCTTC
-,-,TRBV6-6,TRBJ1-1,CASSAGGVVGTEAFF,TGTGCCAGCAGCGCCGGGGGGGTAGTAGGGACTGAAGCTTTCTTT
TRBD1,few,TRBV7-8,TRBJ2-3,CASEGTGVTDTQYF,TGTGCCAGCGAGGGGACAGGGGTCACAGATACGCAGTATTTT
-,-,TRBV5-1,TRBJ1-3,CASSLEPAGVESSGNTIYF,TGCGCCAGCAGCTTGGAACCAGCCGGGGTGGAGAGCTCTGGAAACACCATATATTTT
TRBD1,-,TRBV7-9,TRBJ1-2,CASSLAGQTYGYTF,TGTGCCAGCAGCTTAGCGGGACAGACTTATGGCTACACCTTC
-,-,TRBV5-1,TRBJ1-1,CASSLGHDTEAFF,TGCGCCAGCAGCTTGGGACACGACACTGAAGCTTTCTTT
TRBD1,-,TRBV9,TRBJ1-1,CASSVGGQAKGTEAFF,TGTGCCAGCAGCGTAGGGGGACAGGCCAAGGGGACTGAAGCTTTCTTT
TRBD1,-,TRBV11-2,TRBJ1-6,CASSSLDRSSYNSPLHF,TGTGCCAGCAGCTCCCTGGACAGGAGCTCCTATAATTCACCCCTCCACTTT
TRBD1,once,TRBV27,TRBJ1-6,CASSSTTSVGTGVSYNSPLHF,TGTGCCAGCAGTTCGACGACCAGTGTCGGGACAGGGGTATCCTATAATTCACCCCTCCACTTT
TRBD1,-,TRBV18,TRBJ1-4,CASSPRKDRGREKLFF,TGTGCCAGCTCACCTAGGAAGGACAGGGGGCGTGAAAAACTGTTTTTT
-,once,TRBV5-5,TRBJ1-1,CAATRGGRLDTEAFF,TGTGCCGCCACCCGGGGGGGTCGATTAGACACTGAAGCTTTCTTT
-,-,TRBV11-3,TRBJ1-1,CASSLDGRGGDTEAFF,TGTGCCAGCAGCTTAGACGGGCGAGGAGGGGACACTGAAGCTTTCTTT
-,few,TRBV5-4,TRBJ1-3,CASSLNGNTIYF,TGTGCCAGCAGCCTAAACGGAAACACCATATATTTT
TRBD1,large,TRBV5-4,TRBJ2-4,CASRSSTGERLAKNIQYF,TGTGCCAGCAGAAGTTCAACAGGGGAAAGACTAGCCAAAAACATTCAGTACTTC
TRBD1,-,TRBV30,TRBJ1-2,CAWSSGQGAGYTF,TGTGCCTGGAGCTCGGGACAGGGAGCTGGCTACACCTTC
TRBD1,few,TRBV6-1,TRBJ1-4,CASSPSTGSNEKLFF,TGTGCCAGCAGCCCCTCGACAGGGTCTAATGAAAAACTGTTTTTT